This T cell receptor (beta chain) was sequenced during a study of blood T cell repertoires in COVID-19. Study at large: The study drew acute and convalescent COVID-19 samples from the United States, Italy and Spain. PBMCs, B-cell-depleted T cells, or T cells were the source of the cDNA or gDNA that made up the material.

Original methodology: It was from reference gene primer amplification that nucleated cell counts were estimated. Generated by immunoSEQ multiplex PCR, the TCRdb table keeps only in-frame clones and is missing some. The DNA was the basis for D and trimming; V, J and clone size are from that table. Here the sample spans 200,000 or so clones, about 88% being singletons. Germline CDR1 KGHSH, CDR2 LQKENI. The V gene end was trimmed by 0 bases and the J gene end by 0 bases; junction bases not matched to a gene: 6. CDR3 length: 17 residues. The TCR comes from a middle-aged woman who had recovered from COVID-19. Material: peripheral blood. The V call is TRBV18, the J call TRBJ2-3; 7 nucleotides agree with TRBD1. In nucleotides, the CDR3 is TGTGCCAGCTCACCACCGAGGGGGCGAGCTAGCACAGATACGCAGTATTTT. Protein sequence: CASSPPRGRASTDTQYF. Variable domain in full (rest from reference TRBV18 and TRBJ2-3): NAGVMQNPRHLVRRRGQEARLRCSPMKGHSHVYWYRQLPEEGLKFMVYLQKENIIDESGMPKERFSAEFPKEGPSILRIQQVVRGDSAAYFCASSPPRGRASTDTQYFGPGTRLTVL.